This TCR beta chain is from a study of cytomegalovirus exposure and HLA in healthy donors. General study findings and limits: Relative to equally common others, HLA-associated TCR beta chains showed greater clonal expansion in a later analysis. TCR beta sequences reportedly predicted the HLA-A and HLA-B alleles of most subjects accurately. A later analysis reported that several of the most significant clusters appeared to be linked to common viral pathogens, among them Epstein-Barr virus. The records held CMV serostatus as the only immune exposure information.

The PCR contained 60 Vbeta and 13 Jbeta primers. Sequencing was performed with immunoSEQ multiplex PCR; in TCRdb, only in-frame clones are kept and a portion is missing. The table has 150,000 or so clones, 82% seen once. A remark on this clone: Its antigen remains unknown. Other DNA variants within this sample encode the same CDR3.

Per the germline V gene, CDR1 is GTSNPN and CDR2 is SVGIG (reference sequence). There are 16 residues in the CDR3. V was pared by 0 bases and J by 2 bases, with 6 bases of the junction left unmatched. The J gene is TRBJ2-3, the V gene TRBV30, with TRBD2 matching over 9 bases. The source is a woman between 35 and 50 years old in good health and CMV-seronegative. The sequenced sample consisted of PBMCs. The CDR3: CAWSVDAGGATDTQYF. CDR3 DNA: TGTGCCTGGAGTGTTGACGCGGGAGGGGCCACAGATACGCAGTATTTT.